This T cell receptor beta chain was identified in a study of beta chain features in type 1 diabetes. J gave up 2 bases and V 4 bases, and 5 bases lay outside the gene matches. The CDR3 length is 16 residues. Per the germline V gene, CDR1 is LNHDA and CDR2 is SQIVND (reference sequence). In its sample, this clone was seen a few times. Sequenced material consisted of expressed TCRB transcripts (all of the isolated RNA was reverse transcribed). Clones were sequenced by immunoSEQ multiplex PCR, and TCRdb holds only the in-frame ones, with some missing. Of under 400,000 clones in the sample, over 10% were seen once.

The chain uses TRBV19 and TRBJ2-3; 11 nucleotides align to TRBD2. The origin of this receptor is a man aged 18 to 35 in good health. Sequenced sample: naive CD4+ T cells from blood. The CDR3: CASSTLAGGLTDTQYF. The DNA for the CDR3 is TGTGCCAGTAGTACCCTAGCGGGGGGCCTCACAGATACGCAGTATTTT.